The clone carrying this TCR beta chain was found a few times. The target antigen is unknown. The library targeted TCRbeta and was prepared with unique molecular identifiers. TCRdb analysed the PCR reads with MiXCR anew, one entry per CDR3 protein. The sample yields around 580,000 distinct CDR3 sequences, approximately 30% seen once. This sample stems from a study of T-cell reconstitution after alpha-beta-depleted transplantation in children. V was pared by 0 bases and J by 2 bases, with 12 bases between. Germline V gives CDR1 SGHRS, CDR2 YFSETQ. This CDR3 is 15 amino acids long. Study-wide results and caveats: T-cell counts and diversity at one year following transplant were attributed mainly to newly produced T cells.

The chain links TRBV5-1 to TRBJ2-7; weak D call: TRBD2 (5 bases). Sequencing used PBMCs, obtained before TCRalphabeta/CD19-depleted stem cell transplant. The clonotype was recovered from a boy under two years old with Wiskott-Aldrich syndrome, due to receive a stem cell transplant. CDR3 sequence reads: CASSLEGGKTYEQYF. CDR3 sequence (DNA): TGCGCCAGCAGCTTGGAAGGAGGAAAGACCTACGAGCAGTACTTC.